This T cell receptor beta chain was obtained from a study of blood T cell repertoires in COVID-19. Study details: The United States, Italy and Spain provided the acute and convalescent COVID-19 samples. PBMCs, B-cell-depleted T cells, or T cells were the source of the cDNA or gDNA that made up the material.

Under the authors' procedure: Reference gene primer amplification yielded estimated nucleated cell counts. Libraries were prepared by immunoSEQ multiplex PCR; TCRdb keeps only in-frame clonotypes and omits some of them. That table supplies the V and J calls and clone size; D and trimming were determined from the DNA. Here the sample spans about 65,000 clones, roughly nine tenths being singletons. The clonotype was recovered from a man between 60 and 70 years old with acute or convalescent COVID-19. The sample was peripheral blood.

CDR3 DNA sequence: TGCAGCGTTGAAGCCGGGAGCCTGGGCTACACCTTC. This encodes CSVEAGSLGYTF. This chain connects TRBV29-1 to TRBJ1-2; D is uncertain. Trimming pared 1 base from V and 8 bases from J, leaving 11 bases between. CDR1 is SQVTM, CDR2 ANQGSEA, per germline. The CDR3 contains 12 residues.